Each of the 3 T cell receptor beta chains below was sequenced from the same sample in a study of tumor-infiltrating lymphocytes in localized non-small cell lung cancer. Repertoires were generated with immunoSEQ multiplex PCR, while TCRdb's copy carries only in-frame clones and drops some. Here the sample spans about 13,000 clones, around 68% being singletons. Sequenced: lung tumor tissue. Receptors were obtained from a human donor with non-small cell lung cancer.

This chain links TRBV10-3 with TRBJ2-7; unclear D gene. The germline V and J ends were trimmed by 9 bases and 2 bases, with 17 bases remaining between them. CDR1 is ENHRY and CDR2 is SYGVKD in the germline V gene. The CDR3 length is 14 residues. CDR3 nucleotide sequence: TGTGCCATACGAACCCGGACGGACCCCTACGAGCAGTACTTC. Translation: CAIRTRTDPYEQYF.

This clone is deemed medium-sized. The V gene is TRBV5-6, the J gene TRBJ1-3; 8 bases map to TRBD1. The CDR3 runs to 17 residues. CDR1 and CDR2 from the germline V gene are SGHDT and YYEEEE. J was trimmed by 2 bases and V by 2 bases; bases with no gene match: 9. The CDR3 here is CASSFTWTGTTGNTIYF. CDR3 sequence (DNA): TGTGCCAGCAGCTTCACATGGACAGGGACTACTGGAAACACCATATATTTT.

The chain carries TRBV7-9 and TRBJ1-6, with D uncertain. V lost 1 base and J 10 bases, leaving 8 bases between the germline ends. Germline lookup yields CDR1 SEHNR and CDR2 FQNEAQ (reference sequence). The CDR3 extends over 13 amino acids. DNA for the CDR3: TGTGCCAGCAGCTTAGACATGGTGTCACCCCTCCACTTT. It translates to CASSLDMVSPLHF.